The entry that follows covers one T cell receptor (beta chain) sequence. CDR1 MNHEY and CDR2 SMNVEV come from the germline V gene (reference sequence). Trimming took 5 bases from V and 6 from J; bases not matched to a gene: 3. The CDR3 extends over 13 amino acids. As handled by the study authors: Cell counts per sample came from amplifying reference gene primers. Sequenced by immunoSEQ multiplex PCR; TCRdb stores in-frame clones only, minus some. That table furnishes V, J and clone size, whereas the DNA furnished D and trimming. This table holds approximately 300,000 clones, about 90% found once. The sample is drawn from a study of blood T cell repertoires in COVID-19. Study overall: Sites across the United States, Italy and Spain contributed samples from acute and convalescent COVID-19. PBMCs, B-cell-depleted T cells, or T cells provided the cDNA or gDNA that made up the material.

The sample consisted of peripheral blood. The rearrangement joins TRBV27 to TRBJ1-2, with 10 nucleotides matching TRBD1. This receptor was taken from a man younger than 35 with active or convalescent COVID-19. CDR3 in amino acids: CASSTGTGDGYTF. For the CDR3, the DNA is TGTGCCAGCAGTACCGGGACAGGGGATGGCTACACCTTC.